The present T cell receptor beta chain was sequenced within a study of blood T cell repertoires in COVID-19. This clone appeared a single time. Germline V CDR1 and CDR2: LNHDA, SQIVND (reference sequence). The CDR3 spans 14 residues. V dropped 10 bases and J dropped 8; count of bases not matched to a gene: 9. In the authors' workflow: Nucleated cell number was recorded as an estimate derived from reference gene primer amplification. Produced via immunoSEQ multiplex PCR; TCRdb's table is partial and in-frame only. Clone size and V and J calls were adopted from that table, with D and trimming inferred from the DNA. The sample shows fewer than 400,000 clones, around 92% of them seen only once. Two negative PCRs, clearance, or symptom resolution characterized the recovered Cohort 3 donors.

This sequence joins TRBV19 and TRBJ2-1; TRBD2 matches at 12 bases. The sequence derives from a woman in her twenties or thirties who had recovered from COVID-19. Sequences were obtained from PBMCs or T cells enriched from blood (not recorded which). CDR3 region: CATQTSGSIYEQFF. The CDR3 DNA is TGTGCCACGCAGACTAGCGGGAGTATCTATGAGCAGTTCTTC.